The 30 T cell receptor beta chains below come from one sample, sequenced in a study of blood T cell repertoires in COVID-19. The data were produced by immunoSEQ multiplex PCR, yet TCRdb's version contains in-frame clones alone and is incomplete. This sample has over 90,000 clones, with roughly 80% found just once. Sequencing was carried out using peripheral blood. The source of these receptors is a man in his 60s with active or convalescent COVID-19.

The V and J genes are TRBV14 and TRBJ2-1, with TRBD2 identical over 13 bases. The CDR3 sequence is 16 residues long. V lost 0 bases and J lost 6; bases outside the gene matches: 2. In germline, CDR1 is SGHDN, CDR2 FVKESK. The CDR3 loop reads CASSQELAGGFNEQFF. The CDR3 DNA reads TGTGCCAGCAGCCAAGAACTAGCGGGAGGGTTCAATGAGCAGTTCTTC.

The CDR3 DNA reads as TGTGCCAGCTCACCAGATGAGGGGGGGCGCGGCTACACCTTC. It is translated as CASSPDEGGRGYTF. This chain links TRBV18 with TRBJ1-2; D may be TRBD1 (6 bases). CDR1 is KGHSH and CDR2 is LQKENI in the germline V gene. Trimming cost V 2 bases and J 8 bases, with 15 bases left between them. The CDR3 totals 14 residues.

The rearrangement uses TRBV28 and TRBJ2-7; TRBD1 is a possible D gene (5 bases). The length of the CDR3 is 15 residues. Trimming stripped 6 bases from V and 1 base from J, with 16 bases between. Germline loops: CDR1 MDHEN, CDR2 SYDVKM. CDR3 nucleotides: TGTGCCAGCAGCCTGGACACTATGGGATCCTACGAGCAGTACTTC. This encodes CASSLDTMGSYEQYF.

This clone occurred once. The J gene is TRBJ2-5, the V gene TRBV19; the match to TRBD2 covers 13 bases. V shed 5 bases, J shed 5 bases, and the junction held 11 bases outside the gene matches. The CDR3 extends over 17 amino acids. Germline CDR1 LNHDA, CDR2 SQIVND (reference sequence). The CDR3 bases are TGTGCCAGTAGTCCCGGGACTAGCGGGGACGTAAGCGAGACCCAGTACTTC. Its translation is CASSPGTSGDVSETQYF.

This clone is a singleton in its sample. J is TRBJ1-2 and V is TRBV6-5; D possibly corresponds to TRBD1 (5 bases). The V end lost 2 bases, the J end lost 0 bases, and 10 bases lay between the germline ends. The CDR3 has 15 residues. From germline, CDR1 is MNHEY and CDR2 SVGAGI. The chain's CDR3 is CASSYDLTANYGYTF. CDR3 sequence (DNA): TGTGCCAGCAGTTACGATCTGACAGCTAACTATGGCTACACCTTC.

The CDR3 region has the DNA TGTGCCAGCAGCTTTAGCGGGAGGTACAATGAGCAGTTCTTC. Translated: CASSFSGRYNEQFF. The V and J genes are TRBV5-4 and TRBJ2-1; 10 bases are a match to TRBD2. The CDR3 is made up of 14 amino acids. The V segment lost 2 bases and the J segment 4 bases; nucleotides outside the gene matches: 0. CDR1 and CDR2 from the germline V gene are SGHNT and YYREEE (reference sequence).

The chain uses TRBV6-2 or TRBV6-3 and TRBJ2-4, with 10 bases identical to TRBD1. The CDR3 contains 21 residues. In germline, CDR1 is MNHEY, CDR2 SVGEGT. Unmatched junction bases numbered 16, after V lost 2 bases and J lost 0 bases. CDR3 nucleotides: TGTGCCAGCAGTTACCCCGTGGAAGGGACAGGGGCTATCTTAGCCAAAAACATTCAGTACTTC. It translates to CASSYPVEGTGAILAKNIQYF.

This clone was recorded a few times. The chain recombines TRBV7-6 with TRBJ2-3; 9 nucleotides align to TRBD1. The CDR3 loop spans 14 amino acids. Germline-derived CDR1 and CDR2 are SGHVS and FNYEAQ. Trimming removed 4 bases from V and 3 bases from J; junction bases left unmatched: 2. The CDR3 nucleotides are TGTGCCAGCAGCTCGGGACAGGGAACAGATACGCAGTATTTT. This sequence encodes CASSSGQGTDTQYF.

This clone was seen more than once but under ten times. The chain employs TRBV3-1 (or the pseudogene TRBV3-2) and TRBJ1-5, with D possibly TRBD1 on 6 matching bases. This CDR3 is 16 amino acids long. Looked up from germline, CDR1 is LGHDT and CDR2 is YNNKEL (reference sequence). V was clipped by 0 bases and J by 7 bases, with 16 bases between them. The CDR3 loop is CASSQDRGGQKQPQHF. The CDR3 nucleotides read TGTGCCAGCAGCCAAGATCGCGGGGGCCAAAAGCAGCCCCAGCATTTT.

The chain couples TRBV7-8 to TRBJ2-1; 9 bases line up with TRBD2. Germline assignment: CDR1 SGHVS and CDR2 FQNEAQ. V lost 8 bases to trimming and J lost 2 bases; unmatched junction nucleotides: 7. There are 15 residues in the CDR3. The CDR3 is CASRSGSGTYNEQFF. DNA for the CDR3: TGTGCCAGCCGTAGCGGGAGTGGGACCTACAATGAGCAGTTCTTC. The variable domain in full, completed from reference TRBV7-8 and TRBJ2-1, reads GAGVSQSPRYKVAKRGQDVALRCDPISGHVSLFWYQQALGQGPEFLTYFQNEAQLDKSGLPSDRFFAERPEGSVSTLKIQRTQQEDSAVYLCASRSGSGTYNEQFFGPGTRLTVL.

This chain uses TRBV9 with TRBJ2-5, with a possible D match to TRBD2 (7 bases). Germline V gives CDR1 SGDLS, CDR2 YYNGEE. Trimming removed 4 bases from V and 4 bases from J, with 20 bases in between. This CDR3 has 16 amino acids. CDR3 loop: CASSPSLGGGGETQYF. The CDR3 DNA sequence: TGTGCCAGCAGCCCCTCGCTAGGGGGAGGGGGAGAGACCCAGTACTTC.

V and J are TRBV5-4 and TRBJ1-4; 9 bases match TRBD1. With V trimmed by 3 bases and J by 7 bases, 4 bases remained unmatched. The CDR3 runs to 14 residues. The germline CDR1 and CDR2 sequences are SGHNT and YYREEE (reference sequence). Written as DNA, the CDR3 is TGTGCCAGCAGCTGGGGACAGGGAGGTGAAAAACTGTTTTTT. This sequence encodes CASSWGQGGEKLFF.

The rearrangement links TRBV5-1 to TRBJ1-2, with TRBD1 as a possible D gene (5 bases). CDR1 and CDR2 (germline): SGHRS, YFSETQ. The V end was cut by 0 bases, the J end by 8 bases, with 11 bases between. The CDR3 is made up of 13 amino acids. CDR3 bases: TGCGCCAGCAGCTTGGTTCCAGGACAAGGCTACACCTTC. It specifies CASSLVPGQGYTF.

V usage is TRBV15 and J usage is TRBJ1-1; 11 bases match TRBD1. This CDR3 region has 15 residues. V was clipped by 5 bases and J by 4 bases; unmatched bases: 6. The germline CDR1 and CDR2 sequences are LNHNV and YYDKDF (reference sequence). CDR3 sequence reads: CATSAGTGGLTEAFF. Written as DNA, the CDR3 is TGTGCCACCAGCGCTGGGACAGGGGGACTCACTGAAGCTTTCTTT.

The chain is built from TRBV10-3 and TRBJ1-5; 7 bases map to TRBD1. The CDR3 is made up of 14 amino acids. Unmatched junction bases numbered 8, after V lost 3 bases and J lost 9 bases. Germline CDR1 is ENHRY and CDR2 is SYGVKD. The CDR3 reads CAISDGQGVVPQHF. CDR3 in DNA: TGTGCCATCAGTGACGGGCAGGGGGTCGTGCCCCAGCATTTT.

This clone was recorded at least ten times. The chain recombines TRBV19 with TRBJ1-3; 8 nucleotides match TRBD1. Germline V lookup: CDR1 LNHDA, CDR2 SQIVND (reference sequence). V dropped 5 bases and J dropped 0; count of bases not matched to a gene: 6. The CDR3 extends over 16 amino acids. DNA of the CDR3: TGTGCCAGTAGTGTTCGGACAGGGATCTCTGGAAACACCATATATTTT. Residues: CASSVRTGISGNTIYF.

The chain combines TRBV19 with TRBJ2-1, with 12 bases matching TRBD2. Germline CDR1 is LNHDA and CDR2 is SQIVND (reference sequence). This CDR3 has 14 amino acids. The CDR3 region is CASQTSGGYNEQFF. The DNA of the CDR3 is TGTGCTAGCCAGACTAGCGGGGGATACAATGAGCAGTTCTTC.

This clone was seen more than once but under ten times. CDR3 in DNA: TGTGCCAGCAGCTTATCTGGGACTAGCGACCTTTTCGAGCAGTTCTTC. Translation: CASSLSGTSDLFEQFF. The V call is TRBV11-2, the J call TRBJ2-1, with 10 bases lining up with TRBD2. In germline, CDR1 is SGHAT, CDR2 FQNNGV. The trim removed 2 bases at V and 10 bases at J, leaving 11 bases unmatched. This CDR3 is 16 amino acids long.

J is TRBJ1-6 and V is TRBV7-2; TRBD1 aligns across 9 bases. The germline gives CDR1 SGHTA, CDR2 FQGNSA. The CDR3 is made up of 15 amino acids. V lost 8 bases to trimming and J lost 2 bases; unmatched junction nucleotides: 4. As DNA, the CDR3 is TGTGCCAGCCCGGGACAGGGCACCTATAATTCACCCCTCCACTTT. It translates to CASPGQGTYNSPLHF.

CDR3 region: CASSTGSTVYGYTF. The CDR3 region has the DNA TGTGCCAGCTCGACAGGGTCCACCGTCTATGGCTACACCTTC. The chain is built from TRBV6-5 and TRBJ1-2, with 7 bases identical to TRBD1. Trimming at V came to 8 bases and at J to 4 bases, leaving 10 bases not matched to a gene. The CDR3 has 14 amino acids. CDR1 is MNHEY, CDR2 SVGAGI, per germline.

This clone was seen a few times. This chain joins TRBV6-6 and TRBJ2-7; 12 nucleotides align to TRBD1. Trimming took 2 bases from V and 4 from J; bases not matched to a gene: 6. This CDR3 comprises 16 residues. Per the germline V gene, CDR1 is MNHNY and CDR2 is SVGAGI (reference sequence). The CDR3 loop is CASSYPRDRGRYEQYV. The CDR3 DNA follows: TGTGCCAGCAGTTACCCCCGGGACAGGGGGCGGTACGAGCAGTACGTC.

The chain employs TRBV7-2 and TRBJ2-2, with a tentative D call TRBD2 (6 bases). Trimming cost V 5 bases and J 5 bases, with 18 bases left between them. CDR1 is SGHTA and CDR2 is FQGNSA in the germline V gene. This CDR3 has 16 residues. The CDR3 DNA reads as TGTGCCAGCAGCCTCGGGGGTACGTTTCGGACCGGGGAGCTGTTTTTT. Translating gives CASSLGGTFRTGELFF.

The rearrangement uses TRBV14 and TRBJ2-2, with 8 bases lining up with TRBD1. The V gene's germline CDR1 is SGHDN and CDR2 FVKESK. The CDR3 runs to 14 residues. Unmatched junction bases numbered 4, after V lost 7 bases and J lost 3 bases. DNA for the CDR3: TGTGCCAGCACCGACAGGGGTTACACCGGGGAGCTGTTTTTT. It is translated as CASTDRGYTGELFF.

J is TRBJ2-3 and V is TRBV6-5; the D gene is possibly TRBD1 (5 bases). The CDR3 has 15 residues. V lost 4 bases to trimming and J lost 0 bases, with 11 bases between them. The germline V gene has CDR1 MNHEY and CDR2 SVGAGI. CDR3 in amino acids: CASSWRQSSTDTQYF. In DNA, the CDR3 is TGTGCCAGCAGTTGGAGACAGTCTAGCACAGATACGCAGTATTTT.

The chain uses TRBV11-2 and TRBJ2-7; possibly TRBD2 for D (5 bases). V lost 7 bases, J lost 3 bases, and 13 bases lay in between. Germline CDR1 and CDR2: SGHAT and FQNNGV. This CDR3 contains 13 residues. CDR3 region: CASTDDYRYEQYF. In DNA, the CDR3 is TGTGCCAGCACCGATGACTATCGCTACGAGCAGTACTTC.

The chain recombines TRBV3-1 (or the pseudogene TRBV3-2) with TRBJ1-2; D may be TRBD1 (5 bases). Germline V gene sequence: CDR1 LGHDT, CDR2 YNNKEL (reference sequence). This CDR3 has 15 residues. Trimming shortened V by 0 bases and J by 8 bases, and 16 bases separated the two germline ends. This chain's CDR3 is CASSQDRRARGGYTF. The CDR3 DNA sequence: TGTGCCAGCAGCCAAGATCGGAGGGCCCGGGGGGGCTACACCTTC.

The chain combines TRBV5-1 with TRBJ1-2; D not certain. Trimming took off 2 bases at V and 1 base at J, with 9 bases between the two ends. The CDR3 is made up of 14 amino acids. CDR1 and CDR2 from the germline V gene are SGHRS and YFSETQ. CDR3 bases: TGCGCCAGCAGCTTCGGGGAGAATAACTATGGCTACACCTTC. The encoded protein is CASSFGENNYGYTF. Together with reference TRBV5-1 and TRBJ1-2, the CDR3 gives the full variable domain: KAGVTQTPRYLIKTRGQQVTLSCSPISGHRSVSWYQQTPGQGLQFLFEYFSETQRNKGNFPGRFSGRQFSNSRSEMNVSTLELGDSALYLCASSFGENNYGYTFGSGTRLTVV.

This chain joins TRBV5-1 and TRBJ1-1; tentative D call: TRBD1 (6 bases). The CDR3 is 14 amino acids. With 0 bases removed from V and 11 bases from J, the gap between germline ends came to 17 bases. Germline lookup yields CDR1 SGHRS and CDR2 YFSETQ. The CDR3 reads CASSLADRQGNAFF. Written as DNA, the CDR3 is TGCGCCAGCAGCTTGGCCGATCGTCAGGGGAACGCTTTCTTT.

The rearrangement joins TRBV3-1 (or the pseudogene TRBV3-2) to TRBJ1-1; TRBD1 agrees at 7 bases. Germline CDR1 and CDR2: LGHDT and YNNKEL (reference sequence). This CDR3 has 14 amino acids. With 2 bases clipped from V and 0 bases from J, the junction kept 0 bases outside the gene matches. In nucleotides, the CDR3 is TGTGCCAGCAGCCAACAGGGGGTGAACACTGAAGCTTTCTTT. It codes for CASSQQGVNTEAFF.

In this sample, this clone turned up once. The V call is TRBV2, the J call TRBJ2-1, with a weak D call TRBD1 (5 bases). The CDR3 length is 14 residues. The V end lost 6 bases, the J end lost 2 bases, and 11 bases lay between the germline ends. Germline V gene data show CDR1 as SNHLY and CDR2 as FYNNEI. The CDR3 loop reads CASRTDITYNEQFF. CDR3 bases: TGTGCCAGCAGGACAGATATAACCTACAATGAGCAGTTCTTC.